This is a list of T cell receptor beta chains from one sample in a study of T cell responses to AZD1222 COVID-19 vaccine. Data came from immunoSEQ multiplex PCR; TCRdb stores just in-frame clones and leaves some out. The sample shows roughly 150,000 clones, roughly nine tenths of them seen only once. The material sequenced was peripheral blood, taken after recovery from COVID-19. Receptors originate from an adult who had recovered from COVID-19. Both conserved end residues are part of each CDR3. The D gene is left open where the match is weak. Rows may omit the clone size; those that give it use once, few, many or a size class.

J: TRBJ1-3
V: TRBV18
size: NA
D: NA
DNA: TGTGCCAGCTCACCAGGGACGGCGAGCTCTGGAAACACCATATATTTT
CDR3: CASSPGTASSGNTIYF

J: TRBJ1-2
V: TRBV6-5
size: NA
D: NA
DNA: TGTGCCAGCAGTTACGGACCGGGCTATGGCTACACCTTC
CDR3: CASSYGPGYGYTF

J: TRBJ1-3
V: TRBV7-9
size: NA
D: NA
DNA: TGTGCCAGCAGCTCGGGGGCCTCTGGAAACACCATATATTTT
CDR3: CASSSGASGNTIYF

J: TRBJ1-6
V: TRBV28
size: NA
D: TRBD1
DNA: TGTGCCAGCAGCCCCGGGACAGGGAGATCACCCCTCCACTTT
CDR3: CASSPGTGRSPLHF

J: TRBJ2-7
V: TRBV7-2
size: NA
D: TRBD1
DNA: TGTGCCAGCAGCTTTTACAGGGGCCGAACGAACGAGCAGTACTTC
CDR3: CASSFYRGRTNEQYF

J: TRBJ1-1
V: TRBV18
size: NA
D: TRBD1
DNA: TGTGCCAGCTCACGGGCCTCGACAGGGGGGAACACTGAAGCTTTCTTT
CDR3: CASSRASTGGNTEAFF

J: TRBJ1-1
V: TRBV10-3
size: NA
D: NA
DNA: NA
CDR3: CAISESNFGPDQDMNTEAFF

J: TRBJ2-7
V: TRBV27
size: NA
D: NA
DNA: TGTGCCAGCAGTTTGGGACCGAGGAGCGAGCAGTACTTC
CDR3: CASSLGPRSEQYF

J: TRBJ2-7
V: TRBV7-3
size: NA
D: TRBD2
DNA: TGTGCCAGCAACTTAGGTATGGGACTAGCGGGGGGAACCTACGAGCAGTACTTC
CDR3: CASNLGMGLAGGTYEQYF

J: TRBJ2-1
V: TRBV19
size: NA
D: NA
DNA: TGTGCCAGTAGTTTACGTTATCGGTACAATGAGCAGTTCTTC
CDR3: CASSLRYRYNEQFF

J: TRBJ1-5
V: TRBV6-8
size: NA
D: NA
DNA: TGTGCCAGCAGCCATGACGTCCCTGATCAGCCCCAGCATTTT
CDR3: CASSHDVPDQPQHF

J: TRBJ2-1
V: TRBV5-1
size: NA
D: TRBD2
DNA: TGCGCCAGCAGCCCCCTTATAGCGGGGAACTCCTACAATGAGCAGTTCTTC
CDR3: CASSPLIAGNSYNEQFF

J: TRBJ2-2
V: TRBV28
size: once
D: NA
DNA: TGTGCCAGCAGTTTACGGAACACCGGGGAGCTGTTTTTT
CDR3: CASSLRNTGELFF

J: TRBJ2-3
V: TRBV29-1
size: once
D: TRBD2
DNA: TGCAGCGTTGTCCTAGCGGGAATCACAGATACGCAGTATTTT
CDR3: CSVVLAGITDTQYF

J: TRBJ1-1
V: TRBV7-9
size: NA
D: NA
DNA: TGTGCCAGCAGCTTACGTGACGCTGACACTGAAGCTTTCTTT
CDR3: CASSLRDADTEAFF

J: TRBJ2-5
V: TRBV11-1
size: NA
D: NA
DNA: TGTGCCAGCAGCTTAATTCAAGAGACCCAGTACTTC
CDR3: CASSLIQETQYF

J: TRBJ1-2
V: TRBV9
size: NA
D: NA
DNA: TGTGCCAGCAGCTCCCCTGAGGTGAAGGGGGGAGGCTACACCTTC
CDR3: CASSSPEVKGGGYTF

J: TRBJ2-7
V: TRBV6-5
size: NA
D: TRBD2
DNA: TGTGCCAGCAGTTCATCTAGCGGGGCAACCTACGAGCAGTACTTC
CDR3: CASSSSSGATYEQYF

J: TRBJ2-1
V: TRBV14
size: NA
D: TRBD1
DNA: TGTGCCAGCAGCCAAGCGAGGGGGCGGGTAAACAATGAGCAGTTCTTC
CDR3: CASSQARGRVNNEQFF

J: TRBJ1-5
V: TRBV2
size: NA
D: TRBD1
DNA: TGTGCCAGCAGTGTAGACAGGGGCCGTCAGCCCCAGCATTTT
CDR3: CASSVDRGRQPQHF

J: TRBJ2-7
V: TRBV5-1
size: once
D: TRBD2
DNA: TGCGCCAGCAGTTCCATGACTAGCGGTGGACCCGAGCAGTACTTC
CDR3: CASSSMTSGGPEQYF

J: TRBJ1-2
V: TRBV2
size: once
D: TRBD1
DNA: TGTGCCAGCAGTGAATACCCCCTCGGACAGGGTGGCTACACCTTC
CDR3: CASSEYPLGQGGYTF

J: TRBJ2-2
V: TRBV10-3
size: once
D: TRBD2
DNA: TGTGCCATCAGTGTTCAGTCTTTGAGAAGCGGGGGCGCCGGGGAGCTGTTTTTT
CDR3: CAISVQSLRSGGAGELFF